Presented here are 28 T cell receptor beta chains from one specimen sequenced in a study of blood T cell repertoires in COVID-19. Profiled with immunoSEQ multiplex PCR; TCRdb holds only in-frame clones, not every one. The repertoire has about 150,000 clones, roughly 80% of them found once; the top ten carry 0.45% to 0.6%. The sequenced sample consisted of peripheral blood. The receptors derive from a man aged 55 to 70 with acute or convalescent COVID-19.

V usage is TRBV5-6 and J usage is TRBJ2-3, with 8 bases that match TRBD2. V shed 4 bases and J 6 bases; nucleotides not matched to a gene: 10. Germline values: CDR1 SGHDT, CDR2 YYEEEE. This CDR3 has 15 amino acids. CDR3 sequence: CASSPWRGASDTQYF. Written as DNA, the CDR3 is TGTGCCAGCAGCCCCTGGCGGGGGGCCTCGGATACGCAGTATTTT.

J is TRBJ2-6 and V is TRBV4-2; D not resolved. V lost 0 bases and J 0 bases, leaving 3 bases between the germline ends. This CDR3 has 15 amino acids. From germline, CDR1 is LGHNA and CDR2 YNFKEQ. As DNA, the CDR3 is TGTGCCAGCAGCCAAGATCACTCTGGGGCCAACGTCCTGACTTTC. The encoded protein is CASSQDHSGANVLTF.

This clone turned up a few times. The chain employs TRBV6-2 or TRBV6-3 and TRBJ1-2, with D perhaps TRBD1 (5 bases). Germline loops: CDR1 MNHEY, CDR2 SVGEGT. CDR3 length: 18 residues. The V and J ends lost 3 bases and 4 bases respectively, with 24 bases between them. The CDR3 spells CASSYRTQGSHRGYGYTF. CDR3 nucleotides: TGTGCCAGCAGTTATAGGACCCAGGGATCCCATCGAGGCTATGGCTACACCTTC.

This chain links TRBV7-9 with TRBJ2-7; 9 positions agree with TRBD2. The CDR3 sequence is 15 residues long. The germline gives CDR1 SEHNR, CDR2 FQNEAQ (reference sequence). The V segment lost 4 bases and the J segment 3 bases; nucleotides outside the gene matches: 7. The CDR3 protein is CASSSPAGGVYEQYF. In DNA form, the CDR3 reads TGTGCCAGCAGCTCCCCAGCGGGAGGCGTCTACGAGCAGTACTTC.

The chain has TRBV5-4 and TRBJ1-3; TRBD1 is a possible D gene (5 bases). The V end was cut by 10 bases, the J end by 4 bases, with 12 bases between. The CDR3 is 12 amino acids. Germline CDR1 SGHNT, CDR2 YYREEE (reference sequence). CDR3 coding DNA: TGTGCCGGGGGGGGATCCGGAAACACCATATATTTT. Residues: CAGGGSGNTIYF.

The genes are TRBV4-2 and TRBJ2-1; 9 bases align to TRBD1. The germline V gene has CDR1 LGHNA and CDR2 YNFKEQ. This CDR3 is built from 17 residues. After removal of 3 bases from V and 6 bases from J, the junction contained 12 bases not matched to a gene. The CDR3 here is CASSQPGVGQGRNEQFF. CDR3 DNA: TGTGCCAGCAGCCAGCCAGGGGTGGGACAGGGACGCAATGAGCAGTTCTTC.

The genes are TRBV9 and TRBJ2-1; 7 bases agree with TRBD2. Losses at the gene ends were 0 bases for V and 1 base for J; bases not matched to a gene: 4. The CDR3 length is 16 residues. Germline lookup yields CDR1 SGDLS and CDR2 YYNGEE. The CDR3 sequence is CASSVDGRGSYNEQFF. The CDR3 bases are TGTGCCAGCAGCGTAGACGGGCGGGGGTCCTACAATGAGCAGTTCTTC.

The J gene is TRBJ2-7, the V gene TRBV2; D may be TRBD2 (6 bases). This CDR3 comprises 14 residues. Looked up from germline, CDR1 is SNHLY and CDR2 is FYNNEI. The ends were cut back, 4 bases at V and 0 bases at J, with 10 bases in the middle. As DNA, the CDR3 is TGTGCCAGCAGTGTGACTAGGTTCTCCTACGAGCAGTACTTC. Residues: CASSVTRFSYEQYF.

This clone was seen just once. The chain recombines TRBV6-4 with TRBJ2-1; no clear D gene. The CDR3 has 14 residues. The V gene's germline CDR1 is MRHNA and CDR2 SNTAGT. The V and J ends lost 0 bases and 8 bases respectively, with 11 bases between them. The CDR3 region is CASSDSKLSDEQFF. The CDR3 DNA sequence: TGTGCCAGCAGTGACTCGAAACTATCCGATGAGCAGTTCTTC.

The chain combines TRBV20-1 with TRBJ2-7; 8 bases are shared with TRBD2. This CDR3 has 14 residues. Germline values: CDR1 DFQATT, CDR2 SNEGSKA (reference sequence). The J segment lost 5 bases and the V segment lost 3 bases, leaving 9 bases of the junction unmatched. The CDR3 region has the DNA TGCAGTGCTAGTACCCTCGGGAGGGAAGACGAGCAGTACTTC. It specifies CSASTLGREDEQYF.

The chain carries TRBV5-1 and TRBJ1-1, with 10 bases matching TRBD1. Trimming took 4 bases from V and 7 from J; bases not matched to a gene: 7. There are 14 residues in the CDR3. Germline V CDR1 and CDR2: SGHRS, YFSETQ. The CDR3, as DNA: TGCGCCAGCAGCACGGGGACAGGGGAATATGAAGCTTTCTTT. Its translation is CASSTGTGEYEAFF.

The DNA for the CDR3 is TGTGCCAGCAGCAAAGGGACAGGGGGATTTAGGGGTTATGGCTACACCTTC. As protein: CASSKGTGGFRGYGYTF. The rearrangement uses TRBV9 and TRBJ1-2; 11 bases match TRBD1. V shed 4 bases, J shed 5 bases, and the junction held 13 bases outside the gene matches. The CDR3 totals 17 residues. Germline V gives CDR1 SGDLS, CDR2 YYNGEE.

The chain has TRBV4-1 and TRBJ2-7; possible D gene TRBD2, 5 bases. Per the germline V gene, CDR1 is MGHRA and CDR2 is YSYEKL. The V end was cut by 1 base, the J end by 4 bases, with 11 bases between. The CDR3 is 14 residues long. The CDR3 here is CASSQAPGSYEQYF. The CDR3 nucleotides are TGCGCCAGCAGCCAAGCTCCGGGATCTTACGAGCAGTACTTC.

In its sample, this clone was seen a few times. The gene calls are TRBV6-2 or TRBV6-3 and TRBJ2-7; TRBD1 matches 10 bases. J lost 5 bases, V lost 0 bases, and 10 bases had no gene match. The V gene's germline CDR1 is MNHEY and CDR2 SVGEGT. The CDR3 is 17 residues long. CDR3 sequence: CASSYSAPGQGNDEQYF. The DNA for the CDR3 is TGTGCCAGCAGTTACTCAGCCCCGGGACAGGGGAACGACGAGCAGTACTTC.

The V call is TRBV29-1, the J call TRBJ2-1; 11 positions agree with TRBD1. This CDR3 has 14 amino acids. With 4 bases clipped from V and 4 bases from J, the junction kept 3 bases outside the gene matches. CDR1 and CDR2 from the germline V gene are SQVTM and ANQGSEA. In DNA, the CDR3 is TGCAGCGTTGCCGGGACAGGGGGATACAATGAGCAGTTCTTC. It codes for CSVAGTGGYNEQFF.

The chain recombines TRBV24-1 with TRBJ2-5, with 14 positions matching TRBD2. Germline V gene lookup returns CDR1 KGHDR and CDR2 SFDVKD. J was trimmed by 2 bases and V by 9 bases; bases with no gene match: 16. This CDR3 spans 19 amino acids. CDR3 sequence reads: CATLTGQSRLAGGQETQYF. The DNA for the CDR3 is TGTGCCACCCTAACGGGACAGTCTCGACTAGCGGGGGGGCAAGAGACCCAGTACTTC.

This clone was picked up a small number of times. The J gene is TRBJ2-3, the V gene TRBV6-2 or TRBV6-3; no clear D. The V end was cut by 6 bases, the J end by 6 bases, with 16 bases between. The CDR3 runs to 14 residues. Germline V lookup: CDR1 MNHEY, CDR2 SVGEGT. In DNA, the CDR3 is TGTGCCAGCAGCCGCCCCCCGGGTTTGGATACGCAGTATTTT. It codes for CASSRPPGLDTQYF.

As DNA, the CDR3 is TGCGCCAGCAGCTTGGCCCCGGTAGGGGGACAAGAGACCCAGTACTTC. Translated, it gives CASSLAPVGGQETQYF. J is TRBJ2-5 and V is TRBV5-1; D perhaps matches TRBD1 (6 bases). The CDR3 extends over 16 amino acids. Trimming removed 0 bases from V and 2 bases from J, with 14 bases in between. Germline CDR1 and CDR2: SGHRS and YFSETQ.

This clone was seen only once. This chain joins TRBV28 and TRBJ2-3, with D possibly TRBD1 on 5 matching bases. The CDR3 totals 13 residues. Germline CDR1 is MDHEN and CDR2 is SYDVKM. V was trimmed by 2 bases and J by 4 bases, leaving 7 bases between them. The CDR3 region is CASSLRGPDTQYF. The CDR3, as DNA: TGTGCCAGCAGTTTAAGGGGCCCAGATACGCAGTATTTT. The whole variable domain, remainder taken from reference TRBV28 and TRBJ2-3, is DVKVTQSSRYLVKRTGEKVFLECVQDMDHENMFWYRQDPGLGLRLIYFSYDVKMKEKGDIPEGYSVSREKKERFSLILESASTNQTSMYLCASSLRGPDTQYFGPGTRLTVL.

CDR3 nucleotides: TGCGCCAGCAGCCACGTCTCGGGGGGGCCGCTCAAAGATACGCAGTATTTT. This gives the protein CASSHVSGGPLKDTQYF. The chain employs TRBV4-1 and TRBJ2-3; 8 positions agree with TRBD2. The CDR3 runs to 17 residues. The V gene's germline CDR1 is MGHRA and CDR2 YSYEKL. The V gene end was trimmed by 3 bases and the J gene end by 5 bases; junction bases not matched to a gene: 13.

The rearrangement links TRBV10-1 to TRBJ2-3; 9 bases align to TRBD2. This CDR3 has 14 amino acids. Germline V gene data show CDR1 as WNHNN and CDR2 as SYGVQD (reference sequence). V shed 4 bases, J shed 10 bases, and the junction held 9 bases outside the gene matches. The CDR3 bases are TGCGCCAGCAGTGTAGCGGGAGAGCCTCGGGCGCAGTATTTT. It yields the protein CASSVAGEPRAQYF.

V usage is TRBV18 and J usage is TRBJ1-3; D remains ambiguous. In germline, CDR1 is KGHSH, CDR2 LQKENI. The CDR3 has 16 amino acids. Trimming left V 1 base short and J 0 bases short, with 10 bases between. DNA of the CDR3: TGTGCCAGCTCACCACAGCCCCTGAGCTCTGGAAACACCATATATTTT. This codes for CASSPQPLSSGNTIYF. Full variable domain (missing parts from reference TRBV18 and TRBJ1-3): NAGVMQNPRHLVRRRGQEARLRCSPMKGHSHVYWYRQLPEEGLKFMVYLQKENIIDESGMPKERFSAEFPKEGPSILRIQQVVRGDSAAYFCASSPQPLSSGNTIYFGEGSWLTVV.

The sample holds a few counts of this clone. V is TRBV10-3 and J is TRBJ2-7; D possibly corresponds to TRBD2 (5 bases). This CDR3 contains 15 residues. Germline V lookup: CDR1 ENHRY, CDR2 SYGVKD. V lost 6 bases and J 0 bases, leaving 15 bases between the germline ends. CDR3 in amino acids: CAISLGGGRSYEQYF. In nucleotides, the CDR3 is TGTGCCATCAGCCTCGGTGGCGGGCGCTCCTACGAGCAGTACTTC.

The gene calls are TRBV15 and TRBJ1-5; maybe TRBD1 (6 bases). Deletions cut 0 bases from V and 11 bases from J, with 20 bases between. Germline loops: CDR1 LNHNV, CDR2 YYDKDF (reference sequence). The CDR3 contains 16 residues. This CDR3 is CATSREYGGPGGAQHF. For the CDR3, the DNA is TGTGCCACCAGCAGAGAATATGGGGGGCCCGGGGGGGCCCAGCATTTT.

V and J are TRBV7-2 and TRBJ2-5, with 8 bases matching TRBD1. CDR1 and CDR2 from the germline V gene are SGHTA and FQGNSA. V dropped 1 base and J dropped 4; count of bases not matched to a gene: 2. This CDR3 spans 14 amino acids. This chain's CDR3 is CASSLGTGLETQYF. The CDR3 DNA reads TGTGCCAGCAGCTTAGGGACAGGGTTAGAGACCCAGTACTTC.

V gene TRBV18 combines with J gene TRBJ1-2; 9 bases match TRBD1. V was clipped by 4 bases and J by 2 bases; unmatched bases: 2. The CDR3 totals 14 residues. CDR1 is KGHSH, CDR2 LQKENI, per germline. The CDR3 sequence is CASSLGQGNYGYTF. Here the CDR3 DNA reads TGTGCCAGCTCACTCGGACAGGGGAACTATGGCTACACCTTC.

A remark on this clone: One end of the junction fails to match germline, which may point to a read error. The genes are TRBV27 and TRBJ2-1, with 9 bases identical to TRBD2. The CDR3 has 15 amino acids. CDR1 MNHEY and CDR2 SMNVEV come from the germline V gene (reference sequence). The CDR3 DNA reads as TGTGCCAGCCGCCCGGGCGGGAGGGCCTACGATGAGCAGTTCTTC. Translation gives CASRPGGRAYDEQFF.

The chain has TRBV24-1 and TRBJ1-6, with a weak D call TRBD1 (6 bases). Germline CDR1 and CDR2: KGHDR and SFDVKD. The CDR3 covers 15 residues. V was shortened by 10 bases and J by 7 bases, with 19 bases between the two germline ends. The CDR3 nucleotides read TGTGCCACACAGGGAGCCGGCTCGGAAAATTCACCCCTCCACTTT. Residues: CATQGAGSENSPLHF.